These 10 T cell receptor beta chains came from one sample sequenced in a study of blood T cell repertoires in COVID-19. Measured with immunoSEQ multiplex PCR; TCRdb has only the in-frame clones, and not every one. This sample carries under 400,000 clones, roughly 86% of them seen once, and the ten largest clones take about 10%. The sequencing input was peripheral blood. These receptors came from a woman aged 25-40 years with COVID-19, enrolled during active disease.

As DNA, the CDR3 is TGCGCCAGCAGCCCACGGGACAGAGACCTAAAGGGGGAAAAACTGTTTTTT. Translating gives CASSPRDRDLKGEKLFF. The chain couples TRBV5-1 to TRBJ1-4, with 7 bases that match TRBD1. V was pared by 4 bases and J by 8 bases, with 17 bases of the junction left unmatched. Germline V gene lookup returns CDR1 SGHRS and CDR2 YFSETQ. The CDR3 contains 17 residues.

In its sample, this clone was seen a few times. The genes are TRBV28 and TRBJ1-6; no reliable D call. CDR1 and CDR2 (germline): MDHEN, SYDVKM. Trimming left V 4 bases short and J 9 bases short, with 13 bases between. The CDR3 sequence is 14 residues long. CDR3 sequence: CASSSTRVGSPLHF. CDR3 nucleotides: TGTGCCAGCAGTTCGACTCGTGTCGGTTCACCCCTCCACTTT.

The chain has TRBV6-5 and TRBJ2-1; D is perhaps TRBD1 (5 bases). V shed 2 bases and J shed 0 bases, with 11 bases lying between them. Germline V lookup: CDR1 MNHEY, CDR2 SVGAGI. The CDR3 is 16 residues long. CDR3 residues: CASSYNRQFSYNEQFF. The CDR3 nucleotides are TGTGCCAGCAGTTACAACCGACAGTTCTCCTACAATGAGCAGTTCTTC.

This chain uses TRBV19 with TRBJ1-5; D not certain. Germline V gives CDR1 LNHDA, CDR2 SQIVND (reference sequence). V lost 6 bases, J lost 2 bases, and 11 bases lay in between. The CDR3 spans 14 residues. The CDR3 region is CASREGRGNQPQHF. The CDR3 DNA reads TGTGCCAGTAGAGAGGGTCGGGGCAATCAGCCCCAGCATTTT. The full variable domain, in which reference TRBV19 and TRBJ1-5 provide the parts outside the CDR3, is DGGITQSPKYLFRKEGQNVTLSCEQNLNHDAMYWYRQDPGQGLRLIYYSQIVNDFQKGDIAEGYSVSREKKESFPLTVTSAQKNPTAFYLCASREGRGNQPQHFGDGTRLSIL.

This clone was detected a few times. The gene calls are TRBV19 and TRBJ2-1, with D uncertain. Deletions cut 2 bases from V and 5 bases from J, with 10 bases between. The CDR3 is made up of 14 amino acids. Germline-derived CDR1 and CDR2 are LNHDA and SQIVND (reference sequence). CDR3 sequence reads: CASSISYNNNEQFF. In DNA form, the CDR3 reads TGTGCCAGTAGTATAAGCTATAATAACAATGAGCAGTTCTTC.

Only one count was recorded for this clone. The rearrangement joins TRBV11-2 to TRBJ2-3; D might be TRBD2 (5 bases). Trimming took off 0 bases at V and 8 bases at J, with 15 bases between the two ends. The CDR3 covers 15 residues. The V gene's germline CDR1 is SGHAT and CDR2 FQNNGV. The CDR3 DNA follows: TGTGCCAGCAGCTTAGAGCCCTTAGCGCAGAGTACGCAGTATTTT. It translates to CASSLEPLAQSTQYF.

CDR3: CATSAGMNTEAFF. The CDR3 DNA reads as TGTGCCACCAGTGCAGGGATGAACACTGAAGCTTTCTTT. The V call is TRBV24-1, the J call TRBJ1-1, with D possibly TRBD1 on 5 matching bases. V was pared by 5 bases and J by 0 bases, with 6 bases between. Germline V CDR1 and CDR2: KGHDR, SFDVKD. CDR3 length equals 13 residues.

CDR3: CSVMGQGIRSSYNEQFF. CDR3 in DNA: TGCAGCGTGATGGGACAGGGTATCAGGAGCTCCTACAATGAGCAGTTCTTC. V is TRBV29-1 and J is TRBJ2-1, with 9 nucleotides matching TRBD1. The CDR3 has 17 amino acids. Trimming at V came to 6 bases and at J to 0 bases, leaving 12 bases not matched to a gene. Germline V gene sequence: CDR1 SQVTM, CDR2 ANQGSEA.

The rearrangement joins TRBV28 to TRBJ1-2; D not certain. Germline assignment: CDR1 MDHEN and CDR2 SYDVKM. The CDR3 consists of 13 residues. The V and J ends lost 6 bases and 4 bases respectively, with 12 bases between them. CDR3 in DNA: TGTGCCAGCAGCATAAACTGGGCCTATGGCTACACCTTC. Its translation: CASSINWAYGYTF.

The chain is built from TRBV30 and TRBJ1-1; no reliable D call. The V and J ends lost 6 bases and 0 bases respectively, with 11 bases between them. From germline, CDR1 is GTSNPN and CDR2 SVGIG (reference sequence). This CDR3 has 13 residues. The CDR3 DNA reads TGTGCCTGTTCGCGAGACATGAACACTGAAGCTTTCTTT. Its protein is CACSRDMNTEAFF. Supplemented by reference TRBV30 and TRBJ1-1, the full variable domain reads SQTIHQWPATLVQPVGSPLSLECTVEGTSNPNLYWYRQAAGRGLQLLFYSVGIGQISSEVPQNLSASRPQDRQFILSSKKLLLSDSGFYLCACSRDMNTEAFFGQGTRLTVV.